The sample holds a few counts of the clone carrying this TCR beta chain. The germline V and J ends were trimmed by 5 bases and 6 bases, with 28 bases remaining between them. Germline values: CDR1 SGHVS, CDR2 FQNEAQ. The CDR3 has 18 residues. This sample stems from a study of cytomegalovirus exposure and HLA in healthy donors. Study information: In an earlier analysis, around 120 million unique TCR beta sequences were found from 150 million to 200 million T cells.

Primers included in the PCR were 60 Vbeta and 13 Jbeta primers. Clones were sequenced by immunoSEQ multiplex PCR, and TCRdb holds only the in-frame ones, with some missing. Here the sample spans roughly 92,000 clones, about 80% being singletons. This chain connects TRBV7-8 to TRBJ1-2; possibly TRBD1 for D (6 bases). The specimen was PBMCs. This clonotype was obtained from a man over 45 in good health and CMV-seropositive. This CDR3 reads CASSHRAGTPRRVDGYTF. CDR3 DNA: TGTGCCAGCAGCCACCGGGCCGGGACACCACGACGAGTTGATGGCTACACCTTC.